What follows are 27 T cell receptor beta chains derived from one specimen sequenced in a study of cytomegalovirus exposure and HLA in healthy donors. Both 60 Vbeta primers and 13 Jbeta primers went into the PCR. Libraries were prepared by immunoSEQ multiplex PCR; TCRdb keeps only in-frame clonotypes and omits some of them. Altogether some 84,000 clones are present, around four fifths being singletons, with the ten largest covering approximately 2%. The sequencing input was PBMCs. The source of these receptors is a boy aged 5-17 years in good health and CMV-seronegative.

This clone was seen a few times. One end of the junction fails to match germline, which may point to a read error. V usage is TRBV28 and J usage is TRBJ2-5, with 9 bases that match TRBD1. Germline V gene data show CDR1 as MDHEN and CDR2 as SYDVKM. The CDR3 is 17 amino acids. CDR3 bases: TGTGCCAGCAGGATAAATGGGATTACAGGGGGCCAACAGACCCAGTACTTC. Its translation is CASRINGITGGQQTQYF.

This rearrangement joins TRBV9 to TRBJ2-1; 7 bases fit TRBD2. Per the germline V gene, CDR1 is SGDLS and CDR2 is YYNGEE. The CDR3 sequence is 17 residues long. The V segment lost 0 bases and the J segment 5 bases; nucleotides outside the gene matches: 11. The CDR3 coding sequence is TGTGCCAGCAGCGTAGCGGGCGGACTAGTAAAGGACAATGAGCAGTTCTTC. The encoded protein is CASSVAGGLVKDNEQFF.

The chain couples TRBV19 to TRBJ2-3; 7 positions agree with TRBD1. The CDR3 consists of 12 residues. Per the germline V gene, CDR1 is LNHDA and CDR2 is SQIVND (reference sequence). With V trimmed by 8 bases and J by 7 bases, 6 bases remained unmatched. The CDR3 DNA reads TGTGCCAGTCAACAGGGGCTGAATACGCAGTATTTT. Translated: CASQQGLNTQYF. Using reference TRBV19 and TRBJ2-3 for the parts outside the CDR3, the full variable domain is DGGITQSPKYLFRKEGQNVTLSCEQNLNHDAMYWYRQDPGQGLRLIYYSQIVNDFQKGDIAEGYSVSREKKESFPLTVTSAQKNPTAFYLCASQQGLNTQYFGPGTRLTVL.

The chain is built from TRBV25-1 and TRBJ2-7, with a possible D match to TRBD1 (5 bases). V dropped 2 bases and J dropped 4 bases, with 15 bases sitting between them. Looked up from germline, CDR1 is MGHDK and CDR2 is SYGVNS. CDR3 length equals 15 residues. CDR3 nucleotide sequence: TGTGCCAGCAGTGAAAGGGGCGCCGGTGTGTACGAGCAGTACTTC. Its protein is CASSERGAGVYEQYF.

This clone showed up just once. CDR3 region: CASRVTGTEAFF. The CDR3 nucleotides read TGTGCCAGCAGGGTCACAGGAACCGAAGCTTTCTTT. The J gene is TRBJ1-1, the V gene TRBV25-1; tentatively, D is TRBD1 (5 bases). The CDR3 is made up of 12 amino acids. The germline V gene has CDR1 MGHDK and CDR2 SYGVNS. Trimming removed 6 bases from V and 8 bases from J, with 13 bases in between.

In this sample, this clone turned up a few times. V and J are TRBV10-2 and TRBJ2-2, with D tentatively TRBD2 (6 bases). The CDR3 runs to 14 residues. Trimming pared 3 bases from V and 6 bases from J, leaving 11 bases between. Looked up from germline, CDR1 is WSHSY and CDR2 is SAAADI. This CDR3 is CASSDRGKAGELFF. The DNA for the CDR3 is TGCGCCAGCAGTGATCGGGGGAAGGCCGGGGAGCTGTTTTTT.

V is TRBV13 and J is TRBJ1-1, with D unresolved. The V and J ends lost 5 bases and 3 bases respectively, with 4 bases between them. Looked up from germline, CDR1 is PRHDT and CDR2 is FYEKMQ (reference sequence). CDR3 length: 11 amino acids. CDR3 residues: CASSADTEAFF. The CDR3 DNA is TGTGCCAGCAGCGCGGACACTGAAGCTTTCTTT.

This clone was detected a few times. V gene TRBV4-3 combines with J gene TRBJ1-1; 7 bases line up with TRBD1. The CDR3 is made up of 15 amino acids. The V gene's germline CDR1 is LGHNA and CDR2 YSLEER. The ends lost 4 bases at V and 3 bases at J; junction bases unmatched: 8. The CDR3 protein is CASSLQTGRDTEAFF. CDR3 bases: TGCGCCAGCAGCCTCCAGACAGGGCGGGACACTGAAGCTTTCTTT.

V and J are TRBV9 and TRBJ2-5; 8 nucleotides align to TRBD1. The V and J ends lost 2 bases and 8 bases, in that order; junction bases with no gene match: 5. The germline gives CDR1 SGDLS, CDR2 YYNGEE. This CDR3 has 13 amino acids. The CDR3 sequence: CASSVDRVDTQYF. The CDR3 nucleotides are TGTGCCAGCAGCGTGGACAGGGTAGACACCCAGTACTTC.

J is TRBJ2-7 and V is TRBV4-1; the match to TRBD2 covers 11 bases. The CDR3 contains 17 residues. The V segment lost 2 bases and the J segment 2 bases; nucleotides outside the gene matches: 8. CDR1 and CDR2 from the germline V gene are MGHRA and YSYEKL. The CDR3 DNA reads TGCGCCAGCAGCCAAAATCTAGCGGGAGGACCTCCCTACGAGCAGTACTTC. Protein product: CASSQNLAGGPPYEQYF.

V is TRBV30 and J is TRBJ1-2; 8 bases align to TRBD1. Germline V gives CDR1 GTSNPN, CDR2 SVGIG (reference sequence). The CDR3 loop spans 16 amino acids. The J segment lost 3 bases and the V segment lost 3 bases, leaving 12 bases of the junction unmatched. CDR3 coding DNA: TGTGCCTGGAGCCCTTCTTGGGGGGACAGGTACTATGGCTACACCTTC. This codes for CAWSPSWGDRYYGYTF.

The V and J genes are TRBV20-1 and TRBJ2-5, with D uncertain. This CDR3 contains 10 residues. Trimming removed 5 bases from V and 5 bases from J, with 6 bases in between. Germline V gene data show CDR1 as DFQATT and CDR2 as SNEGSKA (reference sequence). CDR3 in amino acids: CSAGQETQYF. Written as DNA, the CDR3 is TGCAGTGCTGGGCAGGAGACCCAGTACTTC.

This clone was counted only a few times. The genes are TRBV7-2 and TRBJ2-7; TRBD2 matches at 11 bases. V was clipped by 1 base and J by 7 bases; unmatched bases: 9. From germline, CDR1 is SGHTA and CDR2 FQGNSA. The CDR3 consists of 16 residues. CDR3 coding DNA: TGTGCCAGCAGCTTAGTACTAGCGGGAGTGCGAAGAGAGCAGTACTTC. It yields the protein CASSLVLAGVRREQYF.

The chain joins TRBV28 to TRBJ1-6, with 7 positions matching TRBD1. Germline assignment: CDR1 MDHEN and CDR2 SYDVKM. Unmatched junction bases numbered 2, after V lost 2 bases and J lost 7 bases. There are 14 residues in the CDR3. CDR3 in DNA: TGTGCCAGCAGTTTAGACAGGGAGAATTCACCCCTCCACTTT. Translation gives CASSLDRENSPLHF. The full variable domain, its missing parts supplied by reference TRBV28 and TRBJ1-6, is DVKVTQSSRYLVKRTGEKVFLECVQDMDHENMFWYRQDPGLGLRLIYFSYDVKMKEKGDIPEGYSVSREKKERFSLILESASTNQTSMYLCASSLDRENSPLHFGNGTRLTVT.

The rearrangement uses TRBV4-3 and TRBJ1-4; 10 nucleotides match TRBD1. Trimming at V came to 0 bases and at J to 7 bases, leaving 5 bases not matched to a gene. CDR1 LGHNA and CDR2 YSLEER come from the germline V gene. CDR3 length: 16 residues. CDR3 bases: TGCGCCAGCAGCCAAGATCTTGGGACAGGGGTTGAAAAACTGTTTTTT. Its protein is CASSQDLGTGVEKLFF.

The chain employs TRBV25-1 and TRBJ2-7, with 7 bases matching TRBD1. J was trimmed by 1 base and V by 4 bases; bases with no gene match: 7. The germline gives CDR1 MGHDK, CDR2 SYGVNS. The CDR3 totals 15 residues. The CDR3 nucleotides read TGTGCCAGCAGTGCTACCGAGACAGGGTCCTACGAGCAGTACTTC. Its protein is CASSATETGSYEQYF.

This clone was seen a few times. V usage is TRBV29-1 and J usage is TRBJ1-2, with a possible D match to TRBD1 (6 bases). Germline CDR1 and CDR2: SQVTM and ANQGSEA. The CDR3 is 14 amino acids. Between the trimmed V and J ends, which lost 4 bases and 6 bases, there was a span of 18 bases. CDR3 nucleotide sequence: TGCAGCGTTGTATTAGGGGGGGGCGTGGATGGCTACACCTTC. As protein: CSVVLGGGVDGYTF.

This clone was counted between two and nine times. CDR3 DNA sequence: TGTGCCAGCAGCCCCGCCGGGACTAGGGCCTCCTACGAGCAGTACTTC. It translates to CASSPAGTRASYEQYF. The chain combines TRBV28 with TRBJ2-7; 8 bases line up with TRBD2. This CDR3 is 16 amino acids long. CDR1 is MDHEN and CDR2 is SYDVKM in the germline V gene. V shed 6 bases, J shed 0 bases, and the junction held 10 bases outside the gene matches.

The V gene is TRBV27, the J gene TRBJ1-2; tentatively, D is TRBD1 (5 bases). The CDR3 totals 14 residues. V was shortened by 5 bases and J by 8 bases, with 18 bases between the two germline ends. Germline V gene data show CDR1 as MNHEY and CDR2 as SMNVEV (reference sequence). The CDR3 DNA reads TGTGCCAGCAGTGTTCAGGGAAGCTTACGGGGCTACACCTTC. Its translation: CASSVQGSLRGYTF.

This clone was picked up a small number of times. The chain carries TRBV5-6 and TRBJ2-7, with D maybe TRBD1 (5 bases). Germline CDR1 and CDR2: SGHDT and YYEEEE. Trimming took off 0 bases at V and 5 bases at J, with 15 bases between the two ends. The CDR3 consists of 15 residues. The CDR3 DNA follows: TGTGCCAGCAGCTTGGGAGGTAATAGGGGTAACGAGCAGTACTTC. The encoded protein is CASSLGGNRGNEQYF.

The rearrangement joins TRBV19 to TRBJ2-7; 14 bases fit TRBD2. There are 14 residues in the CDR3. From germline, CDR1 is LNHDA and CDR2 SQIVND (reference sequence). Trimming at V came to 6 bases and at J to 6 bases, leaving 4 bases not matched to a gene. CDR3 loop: CASRGTSGSLEQYF. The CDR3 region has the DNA TGTGCCAGTAGAGGGACTAGCGGGAGTCTCGAGCAGTACTTC.

CDR3 amino acids: CASSQGYWEPDTQYF. CDR3 coding DNA: TGCGCCAGCAGCCAAGGGTATTGGGAGCCCGATACGCAGTATTTT. V is TRBV4-3 and J is TRBJ2-3, with a weak D call TRBD2 (5 bases). CDR3 length equals 15 residues. V lost 1 base and J 6 bases, leaving 14 bases between the germline ends. Germline V gene data show CDR1 as LGHNA and CDR2 as YSLEER.

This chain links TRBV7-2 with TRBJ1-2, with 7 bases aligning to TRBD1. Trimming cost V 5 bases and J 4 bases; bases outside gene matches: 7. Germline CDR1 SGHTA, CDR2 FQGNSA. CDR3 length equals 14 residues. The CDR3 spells CASSPRDSFYGYTF. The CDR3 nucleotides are TGTGCCAGCAGCCCCCGGGACAGCTTCTATGGCTACACCTTC.

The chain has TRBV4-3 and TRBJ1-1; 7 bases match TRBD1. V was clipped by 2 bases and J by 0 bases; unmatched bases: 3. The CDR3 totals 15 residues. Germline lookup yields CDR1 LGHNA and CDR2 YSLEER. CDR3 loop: CASSQRTGLNTEAFF. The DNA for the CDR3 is TGCGCCAGCAGCCAACGGACAGGTCTGAACACTGAAGCTTTCTTT.

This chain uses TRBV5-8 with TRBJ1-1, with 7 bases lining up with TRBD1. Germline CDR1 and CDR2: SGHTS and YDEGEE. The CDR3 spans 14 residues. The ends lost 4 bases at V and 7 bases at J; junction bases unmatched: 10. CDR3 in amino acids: CASSIRQGTREAFF. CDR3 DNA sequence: TGTGCCAGCAGCATACGACAGGGTACCCGTGAAGCTTTCTTT.

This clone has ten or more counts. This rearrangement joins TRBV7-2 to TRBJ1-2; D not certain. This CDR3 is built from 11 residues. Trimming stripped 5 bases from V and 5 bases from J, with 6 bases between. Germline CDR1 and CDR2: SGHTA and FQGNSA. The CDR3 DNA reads TGTGCCAGCAGCCGAGGGTATGGCTACACCTTC. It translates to CASSRGYGYTF.

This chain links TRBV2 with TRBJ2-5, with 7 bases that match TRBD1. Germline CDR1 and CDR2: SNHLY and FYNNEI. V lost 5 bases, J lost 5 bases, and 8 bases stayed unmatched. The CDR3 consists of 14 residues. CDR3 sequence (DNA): TGTGCCAGCAGTCCCAGACAGGGACAGGAGACCCAGTACTTC. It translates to CASSPRQGQETQYF. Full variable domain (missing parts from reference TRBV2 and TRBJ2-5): EPEVTQTPSHQVTQMGQEVILRCVPISNHLYFYWYRQILGQKVEFLVSFYNNEISEKSEIFDDQFSVERPDGSNFTLKIRSTKLEDSAMYFCASSPRQGQETQYFGPGTRLLVL.